This T cell receptor beta chain was sequenced in a study of shared clonotypes between healthy human individuals. In the naive CD8 group, cells lacked CD45RO and were positively selected for CCR7, so terminally differentiated effector memory CD45RA+ cells were left out. Repertoires were generated with immunoSEQ multiplex PCR, while TCRdb's copy carries only in-frame clones and drops some. The sample consists of 650,000 to 800,000 clones, just over 90% of them appearing once. The source of this sequence is a man between 25 and 39 years old in good health. Sequencing used naive CD8+ T cells sorted from blood.

CDR3 in amino acids: CASRTGSSWDEQYF. CDR3 DNA: TGTGCCAGCAGGACAGGGTCCTCGTGGGACGAGCAGTACTTC. This chain connects TRBV27 to TRBJ2-7; TRBD1 matches at 7 bases. V lost 6 bases, J lost 5 bases, and 10 bases stayed unmatched. Germline-derived CDR1 and CDR2 are MNHEY and SMNVEV (reference sequence). The CDR3 spans 14 residues.